Listed below are T cell receptor beta chains from one sample, sequenced in a study of memory CD8 T cells in hepatitis C reinfection. Here immunoSEQ multiplex PCR was the method, and the copy in TCRdb shows in-frame clones only, minus some. The table includes approximately 49,000 clones, approximately 89% detected once. Source material: naive CD8+ T cells sorted from blood. Receptors were obtained from a man aged 18 to 29 with hepatitis C virus infection. CDR3s include the opening cysteine and the closing phenylalanine or tryptophan. The order of the fields is clone size, J gene, V gene, CDR3 protein. Some rows mark clone size as missing; the rest say once, few, many or name a class of expanded clone.

clone_size: -
j_call: TRBJ2-1
v_call: TRBV28
cdr3_aa: CASSLYSGGLAGDSSYNEQFF

clone_size: -
j_call: TRBJ2-3
v_call: TRBV6-1
cdr3_aa: CASSEGPNRGVTDTQYF

clone_size: -
j_call: TRBJ2-1
v_call: TRBV27
cdr3_aa: CASSVGLSYGEQFF

clone_size: once
j_call: TRBJ2-2
v_call: TRBV5-1
cdr3_aa: CASTSGAGELFF

clone_size: -
j_call: TRBJ2-2
v_call: TRBV19
cdr3_aa: CASSIYQGNTGELFF

clone_size: -
j_call: TRBJ2-1
v_call: TRBV4-1
cdr3_aa: CASSQGPPGTSIYNEQFF

clone_size: -
j_call: TRBJ2-2
v_call: TRBV5-4
cdr3_aa: CASSAEHSRGAGTGELFF

clone_size: -
j_call: TRBJ2-2
v_call: TRBV19
cdr3_aa: CASTTGTGELFF

clone_size: -
j_call: TRBJ1-4
v_call: TRBV7-9
cdr3_aa: CASSLVGQGNEKLFF

clone_size: -
j_call: TRBJ1-1
v_call: TRBV5-1
cdr3_aa: CASRSYTWGLDEAFF

clone_size: -
j_call: TRBJ2-2
v_call: TRBV5-6
cdr3_aa: CASSAPGQGWTGELFF

clone_size: -
j_call: TRBJ2-1
v_call: TRBV27
cdr3_aa: CASSPQDYPLGNEQFF

clone_size: -
j_call: TRBJ1-3
v_call: TRBV19
cdr3_aa: CASSIISGLSGNTIYF

clone_size: -
j_call: TRBJ2-7
v_call: TRBV2
cdr3_aa: CASSPRDRLYEQYF

clone_size: -
j_call: TRBJ2-3
v_call: TRBV7-9
cdr3_aa: CASSLGGISTDTQYF

clone_size: -
j_call: TRBJ2-5
v_call: TRBV7-8
cdr3_aa: CASTERGPYQETQYF

clone_size: -
j_call: TRBJ2-2
v_call: TRBV6-1
cdr3_aa: CASSPGGYYTGELFF

clone_size: few
j_call: TRBJ2-7
v_call: TRBV11-2
cdr3_aa: CASRPTSGRSSYEQYF

clone_size: -
j_call: TRBJ1-1
v_call: TRBV27
cdr3_aa: CASSLRLGEAFF

clone_size: -
j_call: TRBJ2-7
v_call: TRBV7-9
cdr3_aa: CASSPLASKSSYEQYF

clone_size: -
j_call: TRBJ1-5
v_call: TRBV27
cdr3_aa: CASSSRQVNSNQPQHF

clone_size: once
j_call: TRBJ2-1
v_call: TRBV27
cdr3_aa: CASSPGSEQFF

clone_size: -
j_call: -
v_call: TRBV2
cdr3_aa: CASSDPHSGDYEQYF